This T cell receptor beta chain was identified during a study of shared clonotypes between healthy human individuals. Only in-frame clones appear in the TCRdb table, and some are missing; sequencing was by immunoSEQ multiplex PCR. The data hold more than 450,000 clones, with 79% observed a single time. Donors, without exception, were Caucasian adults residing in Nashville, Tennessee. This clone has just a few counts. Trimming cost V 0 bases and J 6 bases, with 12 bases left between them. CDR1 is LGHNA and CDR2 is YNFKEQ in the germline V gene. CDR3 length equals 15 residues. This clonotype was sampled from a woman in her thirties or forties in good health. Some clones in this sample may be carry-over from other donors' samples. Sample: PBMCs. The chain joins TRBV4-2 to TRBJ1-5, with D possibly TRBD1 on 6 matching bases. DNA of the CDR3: TGTGCCAGCAGCCAAGATGGTCGGGGGGCTCAGCCCCAGCATTTT. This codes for CASSQDGRGAQPQHF.